These 25 T cell receptor beta chains were all obtained from the same sample, sequenced in a study of beta chain features in type 1 diabetes. Expressed TCRB transcripts were sequenced because the entire RNA isolate underwent reverse transcription. TCRdb's table, derived via immunoSEQ multiplex PCR, lists solely in-frame clones and lacks some. This table holds more than 150,000 clones, around 13% found once. Sequenced input: central memory CD4+ T cells from blood. Source of these receptors: a woman younger than 30 in good health.

This clone turned up a few times. The gene calls are TRBV29-1 and TRBJ2-7; 9 bases match TRBD1. The CDR3 loop spans 14 amino acids. V trimming: 2 bases; J trimming: 5 bases; junction bases outside the gene matches: 7. Germline CDR1 SQVTM, CDR2 ANQGSEA. CDR3 region: CSVEKDRGPHEQYF. The CDR3 bases are TGCAGCGTTGAAAAGGACAGGGGACCCCACGAGCAGTACTTC.

The chain is built from TRBV7-2 and TRBJ2-1; D is possibly TRBD1 (5 bases). The CDR3 length is 13 residues. The germline V gene has CDR1 SGHTA and CDR2 FQGNSA. V was trimmed by 5 bases and J by 8 bases, leaving 13 bases between them. The CDR3 reads CASSTGGADEQFF. The CDR3 DNA reads as TGTGCCAGCAGCACCGGTGGGGCTGATGAGCAGTTCTTC. The full variable domain, rest sourced from reference TRBV7-2 and TRBJ2-1, is GAGVSQSPSNKVTEKGKDVELRCDPISGHTALYWYRQSLGQGLEFLIYFQGNSAPDKSGLPSDRFSAERTGGSVSTLTIQRTQQEDSAVYLCASSTGGADEQFFGPGTRLTVL.

The rearrangement links TRBV5-1 to TRBJ2-2; D possibly corresponds to TRBD2 (6 bases). CDR3 size: 15 residues. The V gene's germline CDR1 is SGHRS and CDR2 YFSETQ. Trimming left V 0 bases short and J 5 bases short, with 11 bases between. The CDR3 bases are TGCGCCAGCAGCTTGGTGGCTAGCGTAACCGGGGAGCTGTTTTTT. Protein sequence: CASSLVASVTGELFF.

This chain uses TRBV30 with TRBJ2-2, with 13 nucleotides matching TRBD2. CDR1 is GTSNPN and CDR2 is SVGIG in the germline V gene (reference sequence). The CDR3 totals 17 residues. V trimming: 2 bases; J trimming: 6 bases; junction bases outside the gene matches: 9. CDR3 coding DNA: TGTGCCTGGAGTCGCTGGAGGGGACTAGCGGGACCCGGGGAGCTGTTTTTT. Translating gives CAWSRWRGLAGPGELFF.

The gene calls are TRBV18 and TRBJ1-1; D may be TRBD1 (6 bases). CDR1 KGHSH and CDR2 LQKENI come from the germline V gene. With 6 bases removed from V and 0 bases from J, the gap between germline ends came to 14 bases. The CDR3 totals 15 residues. CDR3 in DNA: TGTGCCAGCTCCCAAAGGGAGGGGGTGAACACTGAAGCTTTCTTT. Residues: CASSQREGVNTEAFF.

DNA of the CDR3: TGTGCCAGCTCACCGGAGACTAGGGATGGCTACACCTTC. As protein: CASSPETRDGYTF. The rearrangement joins TRBV18 to TRBJ1-2, with unresolved D. The length of the CDR3 is 13 residues. Germline V gene sequence: CDR1 KGHSH, CDR2 LQKENI. V gave up 3 bases and J gave up 6 bases, with 11 bases separating them.

This clone appeared a few times. This chain uses TRBV13 with TRBJ2-1; the match to TRBD2 covers 7 bases. The CDR3 length is 18 residues. Trimming took 0 bases from V and 1 from J; bases not matched to a gene: 9. Germline V lookup: CDR1 PRHDT, CDR2 FYEKMQ (reference sequence). The CDR3 DNA follows: TGTGCCAGCAGCTTAGGACCTGCAGCGGGGTTATCCTACAATGAGCAGTTCTTC. Translated, it gives CASSLGPAAGLSYNEQFF.

The chain recombines TRBV7-2 with TRBJ2-2; D is possibly TRBD2 (5 bases). Trimming cost V 2 bases and J 6 bases, with 13 bases left between them. Germline CDR1 SGHTA, CDR2 FQGNSA. The CDR3 consists of 15 residues. Written as DNA, the CDR3 is TGTGCCAGCAGCTTAACGTGGGCTAGCTCCGGGGAGCTGTTTTTT. It yields the protein CASSLTWASSGELFF.

The gene calls are TRBV6-5 and TRBJ2-3; tentative D call: TRBD2 (5 bases). Germline CDR1 and CDR2: MNHEY and SVGAGI. This CDR3 is built from 15 residues. V lost 2 bases and J lost 5, with 14 bases in between. CDR3 DNA sequence: TGTGCCAGCAGTTACGGGCTAGCCTGGGTAGATACGCAGTATTTT. Protein sequence: CASSYGLAWVDTQYF.

This clone was found a few times. This chain joins TRBV27 and TRBJ1-5, with 9 bases matching TRBD1. CDR3 length: 17 amino acids. V lost 2 bases and J lost 4; bases outside the gene matches: 9. Germline-derived CDR1 and CDR2 are MNHEY and SMNVEV (reference sequence). The CDR3 loop reads CASSLAGQGVFNQPQHF. CDR3 coding DNA: TGTGCCAGCAGTTTAGCGGGACAGGGAGTGTTTAATCAGCCCCAGCATTTT.

The chain is built from TRBV4-2 and TRBJ2-7, with TRBD2 identical over 10 bases. The CDR3 is made up of 16 amino acids. The germline CDR1 and CDR2 sequences are LGHNA and YNFKEQ. Losses at the gene ends were 1 base for V and 5 bases for J; bases not matched to a gene: 8. As DNA, the CDR3 is TGTGCCAGCAGCCAAGTTGGGTTAGCGGGAGGACACGAGCAGTACTTC. Translating it yields CASSQVGLAGGHEQYF.

This clone was recorded a few times. The gene calls are TRBV27 and TRBJ1-5; 8 bases agree with TRBD1. Losses at the gene ends were 2 bases for V and 2 bases for J; bases not matched to a gene: 5. This CDR3 comprises 16 residues. CDR1 is MNHEY, CDR2 SMNVEV, per germline (reference sequence). CDR3 sequence (DNA): TGTGCCAGCAGTTTAAGGGGACAGGTAGGCAATCAGCCCCAGCATTTT. Translation: CASSLRGQVGNQPQHF.

The chain has TRBV7-2 and TRBJ1-2, with 8 bases that match TRBD1. This CDR3 has 15 amino acids. In germline, CDR1 is SGHTA, CDR2 FQGNSA. With 5 bases clipped from V and 1 base from J, the junction kept 6 bases outside the gene matches. This CDR3 is CASSVGQEDNYGYTF. The CDR3 bases are TGTGCCAGCAGCGTGGGACAGGAGGATAACTATGGCTACACCTTC.

The V and J genes are TRBV4-3 and TRBJ2-3; a weak D match, TRBD2 (5 bases). Trimming took off 0 bases at V and 8 bases at J, with 9 bases between the two ends. The CDR3 is 13 residues long. Per the germline V gene, CDR1 is LGHNA and CDR2 is YSLEER. The CDR3 region is CASSQELDGTQYF. The CDR3 nucleotides are TGCGCCAGCAGCCAAGAACTAGATGGTACGCAGTATTTT.

This clone appeared a few times. The V and J genes are TRBV18 and TRBJ1-5; the match to TRBD1 covers 10 bases. The V segment lost 4 bases and the J segment 6 bases; nucleotides outside the gene matches: 6. There are 15 residues in the CDR3. The germline gives CDR1 KGHSH, CDR2 LQKENI. CDR3 sequence (DNA): TGTGCCAGCTCACAAGGGACAGGGGCGGTTCAGCCCCAGCATTTT. It encodes CASSQGTGAVQPQHF.

The chain uses TRBV2 and TRBJ1-2; TRBD1 aligns across 9 bases. CDR1 and CDR2 (germline): SNHLY, FYNNEI. The CDR3 loop spans 15 amino acids. V was pared by 6 bases and J by 8 bases, with 13 bases of the junction left unmatched. CDR3 sequence: CASSRTGTGSQGYTF. The CDR3 DNA is TGTGCCAGCAGCCGGACCGGGACAGGGTCGCAAGGCTACACCTTC.

The chain uses TRBV6-1 and TRBJ2-1; TRBD2 matches 7 bases. After removal of 7 bases from V and 0 bases from J, the junction contained 6 bases not matched to a gene. Per germline, CDR1 MNHNS and CDR2 SASEGT. This CDR3 contains 15 residues. The CDR3 nucleotides read TGTGCCAGCACGGGAGGATGGGGCTCCTACAATGAGCAGTTCTTC. Its translation is CASTGGWGSYNEQFF.

The chain couples TRBV28 to TRBJ1-2, with 7 positions matching TRBD1. The germline V gene encodes CDR1 MDHEN and CDR2 SYDVKM. Germline trimming cut 4 bases from V and 7 bases from J; bases unmatched to any gene: 12. There are 15 residues in the CDR3. CDR3 in DNA: TGTGCCAGCAGTTCCCCACAGGGGACCCCCGCTGGCTACACCTTC. Translation gives CASSSPQGTPAGYTF.

This clone was picked up a small number of times. The gene calls are TRBV29-1 and TRBJ1-1; 8 nucleotides line up with TRBD1. Germline CDR1 SQVTM, CDR2 ANQGSEA. CDR3 length: 13 residues. Trimming removed 6 bases from V and 1 base from J; junction bases left unmatched: 4. The DNA for the CDR3 is TGCAGCGTGAGGACAGGGACGAACACTGAAGCTTTCTTT. Translated: CSVRTGTNTEAFF. The complete variable domain, with remaining parts taken from reference TRBV29-1 and TRBJ1-1, reads SAVISQKPSRDICQRGTSLTIQCQVDSQVTMMFWYRQQPGQSLTLIATANQGSEATYESGFVIDKFPISRPNLTFSTLTVSNMSPEDSSIYLCSVRTGTNTEAFFGQGTRLTVV.

The rearrangement links TRBV4-1 to TRBJ2-1, with D perhaps matching TRBD2 (5 bases). Germline CDR1 reads MGHRA; CDR2 reads YSYEKL. V was cut by 0 bases and J by 9 bases, with 15 bases left in between. The CDR3 consists of 15 residues. The CDR3 is CASSQEQKPRGEQFF. The CDR3 nucleotides read TGCGCCAGCAGCCAAGAGCAGAAACCACGGGGTGAGCAGTTCTTC.

This clone was seen only a few times. The rearrangement uses TRBV4-2 and TRBJ2-5; D not certain. The CDR3 loop spans 13 amino acids. The ends were cut back, 2 bases at V and 1 base at J, with 5 bases in the middle. Germline V gene lookup returns CDR1 LGHNA and CDR2 YNFKEQ. The CDR3 region is CASSQPSQETQYF. In DNA form, the CDR3 reads TGTGCCAGCAGCCAACCCAGCCAAGAGACCCAGTACTTC.

The sample holds a few counts of this clone. The CDR3 loop reads CAWSIDRGSGYTF. In DNA, the CDR3 is TGTGCCTGGAGTATAGACAGGGGAAGTGGCTACACCTTC. The rearrangement joins TRBV30 to TRBJ1-2, with TRBD1 matching 8 bases. This CDR3 has 13 amino acids. With V trimmed by 2 bases and J by 7 bases, 6 bases remained unmatched. CDR1 and CDR2 (germline): GTSNPN, SVGIG (reference sequence).

The chain uses TRBV14 and TRBJ1-1, with D perhaps matching TRBD1 (5 bases). Trimming shortened V by 4 bases and J by 4 bases, and 10 bases separated the two germline ends. The CDR3 runs 13 residues. The germline CDR1 and CDR2 sequences are SGHDN and FVKESK. CDR3 DNA sequence: TGTGCCAGCAGCCCCGGGGGAAGCACTGAAGCTTTCTTT. Translation gives CASSPGGSTEAFF. Based on the CDR3 plus reference TRBV14 and TRBJ1-1, the full variable domain is EAGVTQFPSHSVIEKGQTVTLRCDPISGHDNLYWYRRVMGKEIKFLLHFVKESKQDESGMPNNRFLAERTGGTYSTLKVQPAELEDSGVYFCASSPGGSTEAFFGQGTRLTVV.

This clone has only a few counts. The J gene is TRBJ1-2, the V gene TRBV6-5, with D maybe TRBD1 (5 bases). The CDR3 is 15 amino acids. Germline V gene sequence: CDR1 MNHEY, CDR2 SVGAGI. The ends were cut back, 10 bases at V and 3 bases at J, with 21 bases in the middle. The CDR3 region is CATKLVAGNYYGYTF. The CDR3 DNA reads as TGTGCCACGAAACTCGTCGCAGGGAATTACTATGGCTACACCTTC.

J is TRBJ2-7 and V is TRBV6-1, with 7 bases that match TRBD2. Looked up from germline, CDR1 is MNHNS and CDR2 is SASEGT. This CDR3 spans 15 amino acids. Trimming removed 10 bases from V and 2 bases from J; junction bases left unmatched: 14. CDR3 sequence (DNA): TGTGCCACTTCACTTACTTGGGGGGGAGCCTACGAGCAGTACTTC. This codes for CATSLTWGGAYEQYF.